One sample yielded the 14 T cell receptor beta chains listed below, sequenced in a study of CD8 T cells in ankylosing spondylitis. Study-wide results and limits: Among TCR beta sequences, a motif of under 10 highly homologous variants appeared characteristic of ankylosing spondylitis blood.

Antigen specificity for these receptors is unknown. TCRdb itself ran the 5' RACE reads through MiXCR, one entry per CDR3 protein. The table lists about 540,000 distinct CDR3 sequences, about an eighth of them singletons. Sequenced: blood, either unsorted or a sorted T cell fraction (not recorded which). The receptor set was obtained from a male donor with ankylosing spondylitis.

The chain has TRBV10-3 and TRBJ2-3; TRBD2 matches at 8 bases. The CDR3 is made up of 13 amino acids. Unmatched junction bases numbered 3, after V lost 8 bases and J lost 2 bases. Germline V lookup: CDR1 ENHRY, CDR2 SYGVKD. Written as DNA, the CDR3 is TGTGCCATCGGGACTAGTGCCACAGATACGCAGTATTTT. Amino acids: CAIGTSATDTQYF.

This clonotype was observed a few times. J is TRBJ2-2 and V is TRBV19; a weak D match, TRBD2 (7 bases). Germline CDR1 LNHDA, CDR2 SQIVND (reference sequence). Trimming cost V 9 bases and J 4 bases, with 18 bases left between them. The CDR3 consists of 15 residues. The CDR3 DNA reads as TGTGCCAGCCAGGGGCTAGCGGAGATCACCGGGGAGCTGTTTTTT. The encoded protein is CASQGLAEITGELFF.

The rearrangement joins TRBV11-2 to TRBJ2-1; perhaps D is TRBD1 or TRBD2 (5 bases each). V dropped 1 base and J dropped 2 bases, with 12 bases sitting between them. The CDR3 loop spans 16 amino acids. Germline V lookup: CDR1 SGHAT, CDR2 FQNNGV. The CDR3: CASSLAWDPPYNEQFF. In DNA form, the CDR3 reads TGTGCCAGCAGCTTAGCTTGGGACCCGCCCTACAATGAGCAGTTCTTC.

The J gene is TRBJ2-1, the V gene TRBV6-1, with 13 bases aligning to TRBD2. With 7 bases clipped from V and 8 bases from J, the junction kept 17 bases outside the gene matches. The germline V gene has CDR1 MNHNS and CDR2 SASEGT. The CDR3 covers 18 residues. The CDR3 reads CASTPPSGLAGAPHEQFF. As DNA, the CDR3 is TGTGCCAGCACCCCCCCGAGCGGACTAGCGGGAGCTCCCCATGAGCAGTTCTTC.

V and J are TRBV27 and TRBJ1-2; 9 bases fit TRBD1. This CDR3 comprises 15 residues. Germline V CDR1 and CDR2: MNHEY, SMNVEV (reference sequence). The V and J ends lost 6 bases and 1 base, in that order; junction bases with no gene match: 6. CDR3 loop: CASSPPGQGNYGYTF. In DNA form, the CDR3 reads TGTGCCAGCAGCCCTCCGGGACAGGGTAACTATGGCTACACCTTC.

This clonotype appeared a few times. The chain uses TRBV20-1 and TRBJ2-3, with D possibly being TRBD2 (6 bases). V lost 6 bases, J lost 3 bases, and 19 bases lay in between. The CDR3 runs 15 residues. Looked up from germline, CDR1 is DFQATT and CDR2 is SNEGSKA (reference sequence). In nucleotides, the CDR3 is TGCAGTGCCCCACGTCCCCTTAGCGGTACAGATACGCAGTATTTT. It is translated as CSAPRPLSGTDTQYF.

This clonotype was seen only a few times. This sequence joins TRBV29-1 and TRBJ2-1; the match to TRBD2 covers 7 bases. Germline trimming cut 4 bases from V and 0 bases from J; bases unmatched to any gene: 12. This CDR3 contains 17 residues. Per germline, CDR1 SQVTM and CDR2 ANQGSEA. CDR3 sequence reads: CSVVNYSGPRSYNEQFF. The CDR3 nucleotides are TGCAGCGTTGTAAATTATAGCGGGCCCCGCTCCTACAATGAGCAGTTCTTC.

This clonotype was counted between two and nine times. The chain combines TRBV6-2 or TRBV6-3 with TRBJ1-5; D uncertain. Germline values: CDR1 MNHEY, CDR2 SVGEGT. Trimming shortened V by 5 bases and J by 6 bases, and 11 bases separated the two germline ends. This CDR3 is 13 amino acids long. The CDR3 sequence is CASSRIWAQPQHF. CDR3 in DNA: TGTGCCAGCAGTAGGATTTGGGCTCAGCCCCAGCATTTT.

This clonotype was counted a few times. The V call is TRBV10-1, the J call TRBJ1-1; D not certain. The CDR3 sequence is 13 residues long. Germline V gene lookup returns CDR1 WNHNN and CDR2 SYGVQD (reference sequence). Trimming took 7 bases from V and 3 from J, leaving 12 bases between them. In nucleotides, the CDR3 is TGCGCCAGCATGTCGGGCAGAGACACTGAAGCTTTCTTT. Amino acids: CASMSGRDTEAFF.

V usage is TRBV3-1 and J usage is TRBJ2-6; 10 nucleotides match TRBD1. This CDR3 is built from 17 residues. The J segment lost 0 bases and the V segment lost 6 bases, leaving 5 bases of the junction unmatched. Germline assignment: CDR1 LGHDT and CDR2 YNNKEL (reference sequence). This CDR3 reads CASSPDRGISGANVLTF. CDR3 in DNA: TGTGCCAGCAGTCCGGACAGGGGGATCTCTGGGGCCAACGTCCTGACTTTC.

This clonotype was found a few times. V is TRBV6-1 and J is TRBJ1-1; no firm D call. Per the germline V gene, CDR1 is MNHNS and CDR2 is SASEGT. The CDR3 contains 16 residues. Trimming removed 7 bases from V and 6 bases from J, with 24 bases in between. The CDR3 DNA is TGTGCCAGCATCAACGCCTTGAGTAACTTAGTCCCTGAAGCTTTCTTT. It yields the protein CASINALSNLVPEAFF.

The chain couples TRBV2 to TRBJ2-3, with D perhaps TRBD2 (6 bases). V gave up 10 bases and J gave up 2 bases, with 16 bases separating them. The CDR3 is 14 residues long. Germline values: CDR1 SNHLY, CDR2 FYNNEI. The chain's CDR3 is CAIRRESLTDTQYF. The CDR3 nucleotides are TGTGCCATCCGCCGGGAGTCACTCACAGATACGCAGTATTTT. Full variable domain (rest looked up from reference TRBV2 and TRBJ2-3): EPEVTQTPSHQVTQMGQEVILRCVPISNHLYFYWYRQILGQKVEFLVSFYNNEISEKSEIFDDQFSVERPDGSNFTLKIRSTKLEDSAMYFCAIRRESLTDTQYFGPGTRLTVL.

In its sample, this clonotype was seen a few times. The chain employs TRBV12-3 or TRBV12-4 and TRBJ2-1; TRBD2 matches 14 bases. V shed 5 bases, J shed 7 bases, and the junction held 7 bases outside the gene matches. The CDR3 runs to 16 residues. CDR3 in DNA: TGTGCCAGCAGTCTGCCTCGACTAGCGGGAGGGAATGAGCAGTTCTTC. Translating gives CASSLPRLAGGNEQFF.

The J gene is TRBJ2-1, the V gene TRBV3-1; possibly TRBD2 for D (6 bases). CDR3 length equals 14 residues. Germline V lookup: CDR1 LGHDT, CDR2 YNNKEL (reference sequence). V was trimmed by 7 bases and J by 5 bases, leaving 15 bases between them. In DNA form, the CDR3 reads TGTGCCAGCACCCGGGAGTCTGGGGACAATGAGCAGTTCTTC. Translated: CASTRESGDNEQFF.